A selection of T cell receptor beta chains follows, all from one sample in a study of blood T cell repertoires in COVID-19. This table comes from immunoSEQ multiplex PCR, and its TCRdb copy is limited to in-frame clones, with some not included. The sample has roughly 330,000 clones; nearly 90% are singletons. What was sequenced was PBMCs or T cells enriched from blood (not recorded which). These receptors all come from a woman aged 30 to 39 who had recovered from COVID-19. The conserved cysteine and the conserved F or W are not part of the CDR3 here. Each record gives: D gene, V gene, J gene, clone size, CDR3 protein. The D gene is left open where the match is weak. Size values are once, few and many counts, or a class for expanded clones, and some rows have none.

D: TRBD1
V: TRBV29-1
J: TRBJ1-1
size: -
CDR3: SVADRAAF

D: TRBD1
V: TRBV19
J: TRBJ1-1
size: -
CDR3: ASSLQGAGTEAF

D: TRBD2
V: TRBV25-1
J: TRBJ2-1
size: once
CDR3: ASSGLAEGIYNEQF

D: TRBD1
V: TRBV19
J: TRBJ1-2
size: few
CDR3: ASSAGQGYGYT

D: -
V: TRBV27
J: TRBJ2-5
size: once
CDR3: ASKGSQGGTQETQY

D: TRBD2
V: TRBV3-1/TRBV3-2
J: TRBJ2-7
size: -
CDR3: ASSQWTSGTYEQY

D: TRBD1
V: TRBV29-1
J: TRBJ1-2
size: -
CDR3: SVLGTGGELGYT

D: -
V: TRBV7-4
J: TRBJ2-6
size: once
CDR3: ASSLEEARSSGANVLT

D: -
V: TRBV12-3/TRBV12-4
J: TRBJ2-1
size: -
CDR3: ASSLVGGGEQF

D: TRBD1
V: TRBV6-5
J: TRBJ1-1
size: -
CDR3: ASRPEGALGTEAF

D: -
V: TRBV18
J: TRBJ2-7
size: -
CDR3: ASSPKGYEQY

D: -
V: TRBV7-3
J: TRBJ1-1
size: -
CDR3: ASSHRQLEAF

D: -
V: TRBV5-5
J: TRBJ1-1
size: -
CDR3: ASSLYEGGNTEAF

D: -
V: TRBV7-2
J: TRBJ2-3
size: -
CDR3: ASSRPGTDTQY

D: -
V: TRBV6-2/TRBV6-3
J: TRBJ1-5
size: -
CDR3: ASSYEAGASNQPQH

D: TRBD2
V: TRBV3-1/TRBV3-2
J: TRBJ2-7
size: few
CDR3: ASSRRGRGGPSYEQY

D: -
V: TRBV7-7
J: TRBJ2-5
size: -
CDR3: ASSLGLNAQETQY

D: TRBD2
V: TRBV3-1/TRBV3-2
J: TRBJ2-5
size: -
CDR3: ASSRLQTSGGQETQY

D: TRBD1
V: TRBV10-3
J: TRBJ1-2
size: -
CDR3: AISGGTGPNYGYT

D: -
V: TRBV6-5
J: TRBJ1-2
size: -
CDR3: ASSSQATNYGYT

D: -
V: TRBV5-1
J: TRBJ2-6
size: -
CDR3: ASSPPKAGANVLT

D: -
V: TRBV18
J: TRBJ2-7
size: -
CDR3: ASSPLGAGSYEQY

D: -
V: TRBV28
J: TRBJ1-4
size: -
CDR3: ASSRDRANEKLF

D: -
V: TRBV7-9
J: TRBJ1-3
size: -
CDR3: ASSGQGPGNTIY

D: TRBD1
V: TRBV11-2
J: TRBJ1-3
size: once
CDR3: ASSLGVGGRSGNTIY

D: TRBD1
V: TRBV19
J: TRBJ1-2
size: -
CDR3: ASSSRQGANYGYT

D: -
V: TRBV3-1/TRBV3-2
J: TRBJ1-1
size: -
CDR3: ASSRRGGQAF

D: -
V: TRBV9
J: TRBJ1-2
size: -
CDR3: ASSVAGNGYT

D: TRBD1
V: TRBV19
J: TRBJ1-2
size: once
CDR3: ASTGTGHGYT

D: TRBD1
V: TRBV10-3
J: TRBJ1-3
size: -
CDR3: AISEGGQGSGNTIY

D: TRBD1
V: TRBV2
J: TRBJ2-1
size: -
CDR3: ASSDRQGSYNEQF

D: TRBD1
V: TRBV4-1
J: TRBJ2-3
size: once
CDR3: ASSQAGGKDTQY

D: TRBD1
V: TRBV6-2/TRBV6-3
J: TRBJ1-6
size: -
CDR3: ASSFTRTGYYNSPLH

D: TRBD1
V: TRBV29-1
J: TRBJ2-2
size: -
CDR3: SVDRGQNTGELF